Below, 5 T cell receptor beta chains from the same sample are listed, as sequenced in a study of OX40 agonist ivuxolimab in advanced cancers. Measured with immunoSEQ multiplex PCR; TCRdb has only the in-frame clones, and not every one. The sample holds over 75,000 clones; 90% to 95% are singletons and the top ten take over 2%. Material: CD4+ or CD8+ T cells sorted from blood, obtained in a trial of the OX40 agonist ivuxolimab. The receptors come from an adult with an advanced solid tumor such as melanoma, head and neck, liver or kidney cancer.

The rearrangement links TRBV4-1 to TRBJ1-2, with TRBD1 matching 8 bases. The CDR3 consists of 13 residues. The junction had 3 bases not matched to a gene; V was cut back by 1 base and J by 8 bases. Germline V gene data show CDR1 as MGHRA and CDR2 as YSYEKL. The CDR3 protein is CASSQAGGTGYTF. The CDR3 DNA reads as TGCGCCAGCAGCCAAGCAGGGGGCACCGGCTACACCTTC.

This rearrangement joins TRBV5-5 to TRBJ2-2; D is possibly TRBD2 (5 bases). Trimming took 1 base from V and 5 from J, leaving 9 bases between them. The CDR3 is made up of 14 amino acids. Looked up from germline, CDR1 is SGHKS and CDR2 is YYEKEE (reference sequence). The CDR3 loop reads CASSLHSGTGELFF. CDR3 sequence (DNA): TGTGCCAGCAGCTTGCACAGCGGAACCGGGGAGCTGTTTTTT.

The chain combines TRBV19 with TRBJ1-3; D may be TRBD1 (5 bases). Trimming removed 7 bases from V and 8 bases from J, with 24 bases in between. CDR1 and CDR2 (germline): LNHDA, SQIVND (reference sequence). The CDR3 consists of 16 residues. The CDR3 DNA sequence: TGTGCCAGTAAGAGGCGGGACGCCCTCAACGGAGACACCATATATTTT. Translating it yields CASKRRDALNGDTIYF. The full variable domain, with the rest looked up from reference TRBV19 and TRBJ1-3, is DGGITQSPKYLFRKEGQNVTLSCEQNLNHDAMYWYRQDPGQGLRLIYYSQIVNDFQKGDIAEGYSVSREKKESFPLTVTSAQKNPTAFYLCASKRRDALNGDTIYFGEGSWLTVV.

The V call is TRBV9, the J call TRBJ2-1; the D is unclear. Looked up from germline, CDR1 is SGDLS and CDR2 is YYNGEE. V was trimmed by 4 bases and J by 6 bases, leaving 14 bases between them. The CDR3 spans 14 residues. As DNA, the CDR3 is TGTGCCAGCAGCCCACTACAGAGAATCAATGAGCAGTTCTTC. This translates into CASSPLQRINEQFF.

The CDR3 is CASLRGSGGFTDTQYF. CDR3 DNA sequence: TGTGCCAGCCTCAGGGGTAGCGGGGGATTCACAGATACGCAGTATTTT. This sequence joins TRBV9 and TRBJ2-3; 9 bases are shared with TRBD2. The CDR3 covers 16 residues. Germline V gives CDR1 SGDLS, CDR2 YYNGEE. V dropped 7 bases and J dropped 2; count of bases not matched to a gene: 11. Filled out from reference TRBV9 and TRBJ2-3, the complete variable domain reads DSGVTQTPKHLITATGQRVTLRCSPRSGDLSVYWYQQSLDQGLQFLIQYYNGEERAKGNILERFSAQQFPDLHSELNLSSLELGDSALYFCASLRGSGGFTDTQYFGPGTRLTVL.